These T cell receptor beta chains were read from a single sample in a study of blood T cells in healthy people across ages. TCRdb re-derived calls from the 5' RACE reads in MiXCR, one entry per CDR3 protein. The sample includes nearly 1 million distinct CDR3 sequences, about 51% of them seen just once. What was sequenced was blood. The receptors come from a woman between 55 and 75 years old in good health. Both conserved end residues are part of each CDR3. Each record gives: CDR3 length, J gene, V gene, clone size, D gene, CDR3 DNA, CDR3 protein. A D gene is named only where the DNA matches it firmly. Clone sizes are given selectively: once, few, many, or a class where the clone is expanded.

15,TRBJ2-5,TRBV5-1,NA,NA,TGCGCCAGCAGCTTGGCTTCACGGGAGCAAGAGACCCAGTACTTC,CASSLASREQETQYF
14,TRBJ2-7,TRBV12-3/TRBV12-4,NA,TRBD2,TGTGCCAGCAGCGGACTAGAGACCTCCTACGAGCAGTACTTC,CASSGLETSYEQYF
15,TRBJ1-6,TRBV27,NA,NA,TGTGCCAGCAGTTTGGCTAAGAGGGGAAATTCACCCCTCCACTTT,CASSLAKRGNSPLHF
12,TRBJ2-7,TRBV11-2,few,NA,TGTGCCAGCAGCATTAACTCCTACGAGCAGTACTTC,CASSINSYEQYF
15,TRBJ1-4,TRBV11-1,few,TRBD1,TGTGCCAGCAGCGGACAGGGGTTGTTCGGTGAAAAACTGTTTTTT,CASSGQGLFGEKLFF
12,TRBJ2-3,TRBV6-2/TRBV6-3,NA,NA,TGTGCCAGCACCCCGAACACAGATACGCAGTATTTT,CASTPNTDTQYF
15,TRBJ2-1,TRBV29-1,NA,NA,TGCAGCGTTGAAGGGGTGGGAGGAACCTACAATGAGCAGTTCTTC,CSVEGVGGTYNEQFF
11,TRBJ1-4,TRBV7-2,NA,NA,TGTGCCAGCAGCTTGTTCGGGGACCTGTTTTTT,CASSLFGDLFF
14,TRBJ2-1,TRBV20-1,once,NA,TGCAGTGCCCCGACAAATTTCGGACAAGAGACCCAGTTCTTC,CSAPTNFGQETQFF
14,TRBJ1-4,TRBV29-1,few,TRBD1,TGCAGCGTTGAACTCCAAGGGACAGGAGAAAAACTGTTTTTT,CSVELQGTGEKLFF
14,TRBJ2-3,TRBV20-1,once,TRBD2,TGCAGTGCTATCGCCGGACTAGCGCCAGATACGCAGTATTTT,CSAIAGLAPDTQYF
13,TRBJ2-5,TRBV27,NA,NA,TGTGCCAGCAGCCGGGACGCCCAAGAGACCCAGTACTTC,CASSRDAQETQYF
13,TRBJ2-1,TRBV6-5,NA,NA,TGTGCCAGCAGCCGAACGACTCATAATGAGCAGTTCTTC,CASSRTTHNEQFF
15,TRBJ2-5,TRBV4-1,NA,NA,TGCGCCAGCAGCCCGGCCCCCGGGCCCCAAGAGACCCAGTACTTC,CASSPAPGPQETQYF